This T cell receptor (beta chain) came from a study of CD4 T cells in Merkel cell carcinoma (dated by TCRdb to about 2019). As for the study more broadly: Dextramer-specific cells made up roughly 0.03-0.8% of tumor-infiltrating CD4+ T cells in the three tumors, median approximately 0.6%. Donors were drawn from a repository of over 1,300 Merkel cell carcinoma patients, approximately 90 of whom were screened for suitable HLA types.

Comments on this clone: It has no much larger one-base neighbor in the sample; base qualities were not kept.

V gives up 5 bases and J gives up 7 bases, and the segment between their germline ends measures 18 bases. The germline V gene specifies SGHTA as CDR1 and FQGTGA as CDR2. Measured from the cysteine to the phenylalanine, the CDR3 is 15 residues long. Of all the DNA, just the CDR3 is kept, 45 bases in frame from base 1. Live CD4+ cells that were dextramer-positive and negative for CD8, CD14 and CD19 were bulk-sorted on an Aria II cell sorter and flash frozen with no culture step. Donors were three Merkel cell carcinoma patients with available fresh tumor material. For each patient, no fewer than 2.5 million tumor digest cells were stained with a WEDLT209-228-PE dextramer, CD4, CD8, CD14 and CD19 antibodies, and a viability dye. TCR beta chains of dextramer-sorted WEDLT209-228-specific CD4+ T cells from Merkel cell carcinoma tumor digests were sequenced. Material from fresh tumors or punch biopsies was minced, digested with DNase, collagenase and hyaluronidase for two to three hours at 37 degrees C, and then filtered and cryopreserved.

General findings and caveats noted by the study authors: Characterization of the WEDLT209-228 epitope was largely carried out in a single HLA context. A few dominant clonotypes appeared to be expanded, with roughly 6.3% to 12.5% of each sorted population being occupied by the top clonotype. A total of some 350 unique TRB amino acid sequences were found across the three tumors, and the repertoires appeared diverse, with clonality of 0.111-0.137. Two TRB sequences were found to be shared between two patients at the amino acid level but not at the nucleotide level, which suggested convergent recombination.

Receptor libraries were prepared by the immunoSEQ multiplex PCR assay. The commercial sequencing provider extracted genomic DNA from the sorted cells, and TRB CDR3 regions were profiled at survey-level depth. As for how the authors treated the data: A TRB CDR3 sequence was counted as a dextramer-positive clonotype only if it was detected two or more times. Using estimated genomes, clonality was calculated as 1 minus the Shannon entropy, with the entropy normalized by log2 of the number of unique productive sequences. This immuneACCESS table, as held by TCRdb, lists in-frame sequences with V and J called but not all clones. Of the missing ones, under half trace to an unresolved V gene in checked studies; the others have no known cause. V and J calls and clone size are copied from that table; D and trimming were computed from the DNA. For this sample, the table gives dozens of clones.

The chain is made from TRBV7-3 and TRBJ2-1; matching of 6 bases hints at TRBD1 as the D gene. Sequencing input: CD4+ T cells from the tumor that bound a Merkel cell polyomavirus LT209-228 dextramer. The cell subset or site label here, explained by the study, means: CD4+ cells binding dextramer loaded with MCPyV large T-antigen peptide WEDLFCDESLSSPEPPSSSE (aa 209-228). The clonotype was recovered from a human donor with Merkel cell carcinoma. The nucleotide sequence is TGTGCCAGCAGCCCCATGAGCCTTAGGGGGAATGAGCAGTTCTTC. Translation gives CASSPMSLRGNEQFF.